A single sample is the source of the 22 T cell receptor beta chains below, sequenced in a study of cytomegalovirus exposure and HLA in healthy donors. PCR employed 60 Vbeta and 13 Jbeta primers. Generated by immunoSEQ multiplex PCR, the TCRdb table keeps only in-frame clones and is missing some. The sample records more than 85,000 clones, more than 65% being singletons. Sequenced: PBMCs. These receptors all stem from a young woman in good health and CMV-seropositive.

CDR3 amino acids: CASSLFGRGTTSVSYEQYF. The CDR3 DNA reads TGTGCCAGCAGTTTATTCGGGCGGGGTACGACTAGCGTCTCCTACGAGCAGTACTTC. J is TRBJ2-7 and V is TRBV28; 8 bases map to TRBD2. The CDR3 sequence is 19 residues long. With V trimmed by 1 base and J by 0 bases, 14 bases remained unmatched. Germline loops: CDR1 MDHEN, CDR2 SYDVKM.

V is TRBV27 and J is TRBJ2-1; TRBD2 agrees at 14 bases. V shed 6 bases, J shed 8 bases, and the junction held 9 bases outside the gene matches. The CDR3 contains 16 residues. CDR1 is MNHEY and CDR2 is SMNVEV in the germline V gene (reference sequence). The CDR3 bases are TGTGCCAGCAGCCCGGGACTAGCGGGAGTTAGTCATGAGCAGTTCTTC. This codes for CASSPGLAGVSHEQFF.

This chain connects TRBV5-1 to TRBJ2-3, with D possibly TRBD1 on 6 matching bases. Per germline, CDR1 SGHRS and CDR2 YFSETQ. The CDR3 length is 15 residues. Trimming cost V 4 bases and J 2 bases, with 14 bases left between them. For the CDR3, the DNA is TGCGCCAGCAGCGCGTCAGGGGCCTCCACAGATACGCAGTATTTT. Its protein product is CASSASGASTDTQYF. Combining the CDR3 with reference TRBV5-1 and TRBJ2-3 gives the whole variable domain KAGVTQTPRYLIKTRGQQVTLSCSPISGHRSVSWYQQTPGQGLQFLFEYFSETQRNKGNFPGRFSGRQFSNSRSEMNVSTLELGDSALYLCASSASGASTDTQYFGPGTRLTVL.

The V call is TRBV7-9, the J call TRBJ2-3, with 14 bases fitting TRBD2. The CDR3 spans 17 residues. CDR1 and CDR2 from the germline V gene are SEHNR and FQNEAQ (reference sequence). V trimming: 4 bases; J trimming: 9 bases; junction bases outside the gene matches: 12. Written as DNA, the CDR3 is TGTGCCAGCAGCTCCCCCGAGGGACTAGCGGGAGAGAGGACGCAGTATTTT. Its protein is CASSSPEGLAGERTQYF.

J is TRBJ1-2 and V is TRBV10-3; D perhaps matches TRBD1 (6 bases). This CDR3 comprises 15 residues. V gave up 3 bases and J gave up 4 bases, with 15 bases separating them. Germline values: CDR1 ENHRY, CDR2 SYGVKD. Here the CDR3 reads CAISDSGVGSYGYTF. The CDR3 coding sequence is TGTGCCATCAGTGACTCAGGGGTAGGGTCCTATGGCTACACCTTC.

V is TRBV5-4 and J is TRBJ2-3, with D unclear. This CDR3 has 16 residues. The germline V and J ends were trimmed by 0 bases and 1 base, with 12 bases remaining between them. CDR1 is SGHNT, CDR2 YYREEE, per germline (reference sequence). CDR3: CASSLDRPQGTDTQYF. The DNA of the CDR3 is TGTGCCAGCAGCTTGGACCGACCGCAGGGCACAGATACGCAGTATTTT.

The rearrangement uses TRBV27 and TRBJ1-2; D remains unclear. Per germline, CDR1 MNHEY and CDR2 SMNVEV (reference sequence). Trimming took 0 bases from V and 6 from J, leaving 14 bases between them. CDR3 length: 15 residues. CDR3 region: CASSLSHMSPDGYTF. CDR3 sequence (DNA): TGTGCCAGCAGTTTATCTCACATGTCACCCGATGGCTACACCTTC.

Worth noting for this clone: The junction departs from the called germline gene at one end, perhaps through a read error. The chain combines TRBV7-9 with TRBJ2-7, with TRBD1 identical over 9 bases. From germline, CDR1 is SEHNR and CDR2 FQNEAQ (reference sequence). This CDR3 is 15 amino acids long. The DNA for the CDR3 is TGTGCCAGCAGCCCCCGGACAGGGGCCTCCAACGAGCAGTACTTC. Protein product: CASSPRTGASNEQYF.

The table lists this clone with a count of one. The CDR3 sequence is CASSADTYGYTF. The CDR3 nucleotides are TGTGCCAGCAGCGCGGACACCTATGGCTACACCTTC. The chain links TRBV28 to TRBJ1-2; D possibly corresponds to TRBD1 (5 bases). Germline loops: CDR1 MDHEN, CDR2 SYDVKM. Trimming shortened V by 6 bases and J by 4 bases, and 9 bases separated the two germline ends. The CDR3 covers 12 residues.

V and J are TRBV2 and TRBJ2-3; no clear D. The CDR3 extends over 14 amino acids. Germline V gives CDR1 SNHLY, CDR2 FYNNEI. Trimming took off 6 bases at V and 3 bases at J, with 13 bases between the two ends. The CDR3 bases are TGTGCCAGCAGCCCGGGTTTAAAGACAGATACGCAGTATTTT. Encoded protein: CASSPGLKTDTQYF.

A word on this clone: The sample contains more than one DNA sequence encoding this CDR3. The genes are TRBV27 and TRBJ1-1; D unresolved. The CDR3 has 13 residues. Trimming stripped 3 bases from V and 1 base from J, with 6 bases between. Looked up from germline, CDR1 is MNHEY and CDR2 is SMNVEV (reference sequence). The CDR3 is CASSFGGNTEAFF. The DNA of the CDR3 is TGTGCCAGCAGTTTTGGAGGGAACACTGAAGCTTTCTTT.

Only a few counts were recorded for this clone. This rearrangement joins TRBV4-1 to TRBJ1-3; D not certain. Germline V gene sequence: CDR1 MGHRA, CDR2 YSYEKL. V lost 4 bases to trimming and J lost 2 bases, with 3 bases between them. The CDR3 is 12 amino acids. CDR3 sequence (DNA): TGCGCCAGCAGCCCAACTGGAAACACCATATATTTT. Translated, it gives CASSPTGNTIYF.

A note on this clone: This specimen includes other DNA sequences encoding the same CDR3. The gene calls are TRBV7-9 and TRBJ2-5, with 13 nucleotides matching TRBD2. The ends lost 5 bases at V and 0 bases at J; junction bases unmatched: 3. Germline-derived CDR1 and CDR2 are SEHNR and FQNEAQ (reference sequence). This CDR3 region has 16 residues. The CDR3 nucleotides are TGTGCCAGCAGCAGGACTAGCGGGAGTTACCAAGAGACCCAGTACTTC. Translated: CASSRTSGSYQETQYF.

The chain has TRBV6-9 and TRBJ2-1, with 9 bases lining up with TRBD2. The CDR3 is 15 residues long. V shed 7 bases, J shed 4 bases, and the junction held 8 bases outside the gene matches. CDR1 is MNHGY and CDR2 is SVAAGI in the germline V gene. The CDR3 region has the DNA TGTGCCAGCATTAAAGTAGCGGGAGCGTACAATGAGCAGTTCTTC. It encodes CASIKVAGAYNEQFF.

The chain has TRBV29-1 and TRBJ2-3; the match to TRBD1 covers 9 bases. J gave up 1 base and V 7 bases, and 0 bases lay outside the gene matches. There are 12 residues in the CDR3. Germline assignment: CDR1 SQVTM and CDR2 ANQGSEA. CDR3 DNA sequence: TGCAGCGGGACAGGGGGCACAGATACGCAGTATTTT. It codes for CSGTGGTDTQYF.

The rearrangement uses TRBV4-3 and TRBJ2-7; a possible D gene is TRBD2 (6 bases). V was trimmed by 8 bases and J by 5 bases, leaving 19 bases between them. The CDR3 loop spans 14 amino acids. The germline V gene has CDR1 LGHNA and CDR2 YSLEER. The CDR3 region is CASPGCREEDEQYF. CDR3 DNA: TGCGCCAGCCCAGGTTGCAGGGAGGAGGACGAGCAGTACTTC.

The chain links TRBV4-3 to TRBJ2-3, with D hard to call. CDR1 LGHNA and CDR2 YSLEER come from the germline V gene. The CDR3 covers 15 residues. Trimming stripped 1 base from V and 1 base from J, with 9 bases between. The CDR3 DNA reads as TGCGCCAGCAGCCAAGTCCGTGGGCGCACAGATACGCAGTATTTT. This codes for CASSQVRGRTDTQYF.

The chain's CDR3 is CATSAGQGPYEQYF. The CDR3, as DNA: TGTGCCACCAGCGCGGGACAGGGACCCTACGAGCAGTACTTC. The chain uses TRBV15 and TRBJ2-7; 9 nucleotides match TRBD1. The CDR3 sequence is 14 residues long. With 5 bases clipped from V and 2 bases from J, the junction kept 4 bases outside the gene matches. Germline-derived CDR1 and CDR2 are LNHNV and YYDKDF (reference sequence).

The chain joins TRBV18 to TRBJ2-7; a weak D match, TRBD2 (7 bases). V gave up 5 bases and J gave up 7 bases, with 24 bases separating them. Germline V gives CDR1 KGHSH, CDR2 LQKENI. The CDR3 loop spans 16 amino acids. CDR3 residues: CASSSLGAGAAGEQYF. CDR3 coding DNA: TGTGCCAGCTCATCACTGGGGGCGGGAGCGGCGGGAGAGCAGTACTTC.

DNA of the CDR3: TGTGCCAGCAGCCGACAGAGCGAGGCCAACGTCCTGACTTTC. Amino acids: CASSRQSEANVLTF. This chain links TRBV14 with TRBJ2-6, with D possibly matching TRBD1 (5 bases). The V gene lost 4 bases and the J gene lost 6 bases, with 10 bases spanning the gap. Germline V gene sequence: CDR1 SGHDN, CDR2 FVKESK. The CDR3 extends over 14 amino acids.

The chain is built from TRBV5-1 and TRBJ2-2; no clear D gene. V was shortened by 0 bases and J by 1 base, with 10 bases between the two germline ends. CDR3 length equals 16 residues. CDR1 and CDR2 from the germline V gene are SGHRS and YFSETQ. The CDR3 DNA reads TGCGCCAGCAGCTTGGCCCCCGGCGGGAACACCGGGGAGCTGTTTTTT. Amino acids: CASSLAPGGNTGELFF. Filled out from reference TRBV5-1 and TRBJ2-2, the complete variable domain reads KAGVTQTPRYLIKTRGQQVTLSCSPISGHRSVSWYQQTPGQGLQFLFEYFSETQRNKGNFPGRFSGRQFSNSRSEMNVSTLELGDSALYLCASSLAPGGNTGELFFGEGSRLTVL.

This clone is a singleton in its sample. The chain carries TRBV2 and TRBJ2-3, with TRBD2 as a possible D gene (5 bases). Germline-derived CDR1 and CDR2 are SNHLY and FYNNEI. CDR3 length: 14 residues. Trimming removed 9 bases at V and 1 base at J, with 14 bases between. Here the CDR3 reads CARPRGPGTDTQYF. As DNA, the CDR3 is TGTGCCAGGCCCAGAGGGCCAGGCACAGATACGCAGTATTTT.